This T cell receptor (beta chain) stems from a study of T cells in Graves' hyperthyroidism and ophthalmopathy. About the study: Specimen type is peripheral blood, collected at initial diagnosis prior to any treatment. The study's findings and limits: The majority of expanded thyroid clonotypes above 0.001 also appeared in blood.

On the basis of clinical symptoms, serum thyroxine and TRAb, thyroid ultrasound and orbital computed tomography, diagnoses were made. Fresh peripheral blood, 10 ml, yielded the PBMCs. The CDR3 regions of TCR beta were amplified from RNA transcripts. First-round RT-PCR with HTBI primers amplified the TCR CDR3 region. TCRdb re-called the multiplex PCR reads with MiXCR, one entry per CDR3 protein. The sample has 250,000 or so distinct CDR3 sequences, roughly 15% seen once. This clonotype appeared many times. As yet, its antigen is unknown. There are 15 residues in the CDR3. Germline lookup yields CDR1 DFQATT and CDR2 SNEGSKA (reference sequence). Deletions cut 6 bases from V and 2 bases from J, with 20 bases between.

The clonotype comes from a woman aged 45-65 years with Graves' hyperthyroidism that later progressed to Graves' ophthalmopathy. The chain carries TRBV20-1 and TRBJ2-7, with D possibly TRBD2 on 6 matching bases. The specimen sequenced was blood. As DNA, the CDR3 is TGCAGTGCCCAACTAAGAGGGGAGGCTACCTACGAGCAGTACTTC. The encoded protein is CSAQLRGEATYEQYF.